This T cell receptor (beta chain) comes out of a study of OX40 agonist ivuxolimab in advanced cancers. After removal of 2 bases from V and 6 bases from J, the junction contained 5 bases not matched to a gene. Germline CDR1 reads MNHEY; CDR2 reads SVGAGI. This CDR3 contains 14 residues. TCRdb's copy holds only in-frame clones and misses some; the assay was immunoSEQ multiplex PCR. The data show tens of thousands of clones, roughly 82% seen once. This clone was picked up one time. The origin of this receptor is an adult with an advanced solid tumor such as melanoma, head and neck, liver or kidney cancer. The material was CD4+ or CD8+ T cells sorted from blood, obtained in a trial of the OX40 agonist ivuxolimab. This chain links TRBV6-5 with TRBJ2-7, with TRBD2 matching 9 bases. The CDR3 sequence: CASSYGGRAFEQYF. The CDR3, as DNA: TGTGCCAGCAGTTACGGCGGGAGGGCCTTCGAGCAGTACTTC.